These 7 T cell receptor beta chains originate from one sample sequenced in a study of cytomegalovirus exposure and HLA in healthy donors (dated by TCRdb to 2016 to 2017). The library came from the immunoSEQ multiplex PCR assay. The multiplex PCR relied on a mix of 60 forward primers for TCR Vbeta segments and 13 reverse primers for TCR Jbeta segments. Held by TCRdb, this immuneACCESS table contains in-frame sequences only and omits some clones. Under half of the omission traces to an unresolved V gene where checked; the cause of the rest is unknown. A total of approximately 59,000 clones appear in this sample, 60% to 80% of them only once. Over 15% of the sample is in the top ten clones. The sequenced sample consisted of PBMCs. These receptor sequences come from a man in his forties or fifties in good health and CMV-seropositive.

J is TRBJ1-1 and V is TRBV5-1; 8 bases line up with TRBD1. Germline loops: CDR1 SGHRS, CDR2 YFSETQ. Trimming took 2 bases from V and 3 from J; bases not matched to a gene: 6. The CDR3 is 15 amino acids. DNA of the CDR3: TGCGCCAGCAGCTTAAACAGGGGGGTCGACACTGAAGCTTTCTTT. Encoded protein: CASSLNRGVDTEAFF.

This CDR3 is CASSQGLAANRYEQYF. CDR3 nucleotides: TGTGCCAGCAGTCAAGGACTAGCGGCAAATAGATACGAGCAGTACTTC. The V gene is TRBV5-6, the J gene TRBJ2-7; TRBD2 aligns across 10 bases. This CDR3 contains 16 residues. The germline V gene has CDR1 SGHDT and CDR2 YYEEEE. V lost 5 bases and J lost 4; bases outside the gene matches: 12.

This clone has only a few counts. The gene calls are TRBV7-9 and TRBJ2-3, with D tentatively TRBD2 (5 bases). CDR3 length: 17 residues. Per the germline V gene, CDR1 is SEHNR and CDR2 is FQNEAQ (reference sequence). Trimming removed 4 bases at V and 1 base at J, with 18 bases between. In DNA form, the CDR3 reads TGTGCCAGCAGCTCCCATGTTACGGGATGGGGCACAGATACGCAGTATTTT. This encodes CASSSHVTGWGTDTQYF.

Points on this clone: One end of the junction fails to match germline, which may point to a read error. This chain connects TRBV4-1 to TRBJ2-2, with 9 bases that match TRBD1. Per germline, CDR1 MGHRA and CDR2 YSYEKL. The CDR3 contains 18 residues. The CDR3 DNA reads TGCGCCAGCAGCGAAGAGCCGGGACAGGGTCGTCGGACCGGGGAGCTGTTTTTT. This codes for CASSEEPGQGRRTGELFF.

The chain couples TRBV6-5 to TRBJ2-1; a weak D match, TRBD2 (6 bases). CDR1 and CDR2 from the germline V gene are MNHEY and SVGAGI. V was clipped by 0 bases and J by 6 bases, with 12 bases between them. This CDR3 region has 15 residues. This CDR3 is CASSYSPGVGNEQFF. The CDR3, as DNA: TGTGCCAGCAGTTACTCCCCGGGAGTAGGCAATGAGCAGTTCTTC.

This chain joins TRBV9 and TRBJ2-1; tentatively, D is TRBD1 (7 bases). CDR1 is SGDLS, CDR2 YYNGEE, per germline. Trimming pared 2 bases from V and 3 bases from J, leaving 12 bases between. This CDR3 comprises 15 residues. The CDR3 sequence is CASSVSQGGYNEQFF. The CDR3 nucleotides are TGTGCCAGCAGCGTTAGTCAGGGGGGCTACAATGAGCAGTTCTTC. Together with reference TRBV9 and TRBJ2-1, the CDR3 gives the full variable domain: DSGVTQTPKHLITATGQRVTLRCSPRSGDLSVYWYQQSLDQGLQFLIQYYNGEERAKGNILERFSAQQFPDLHSELNLSSLELGDSALYFCASSVSQGGYNEQFFGPGTRLTVL.

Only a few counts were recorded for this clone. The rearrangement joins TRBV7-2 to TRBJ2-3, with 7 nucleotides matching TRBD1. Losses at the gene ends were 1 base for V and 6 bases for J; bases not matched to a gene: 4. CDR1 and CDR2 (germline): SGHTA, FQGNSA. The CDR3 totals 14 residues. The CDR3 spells CASSLERQGDTQYF. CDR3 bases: TGTGCCAGCAGCTTAGAGAGACAGGGTGATACGCAGTATTTT. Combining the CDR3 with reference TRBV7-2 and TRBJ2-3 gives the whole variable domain GAGVSQSPSNKVTEKGKDVELRCDPISGHTALYWYRQSLGQGLEFLIYFQGNSAPDKSGLPSDRFSAERTGGSVSTLTIQRTQQEDSAVYLCASSLERQGDTQYFGPGTRLTVL.